This T cell receptor (beta chain) was sequenced in a study of cytomegalovirus exposure and HLA in healthy donors. The PCR ran on 60 Vbeta and 13 Jbeta primers. Profiling relied on immunoSEQ multiplex PCR, and the TCRdb table lists in-frame clones only, not all of them. This sample's table has 200,000 to 250,000 clones. The study, taken as a whole, reports: There was a cluster of highly shared sequence variants that was likely a sequencing artifact.

A word on this clone: Its antigen is not identified.

Trimming took 4 bases from V and 3 from J, leaving 7 bases between them. Looked up from germline, CDR1 is LNHDA and CDR2 is SQIVND (reference sequence). The CDR3 has 13 residues. Sequencing was performed on PBMCs. The source of this sequence is a woman under 40 in good health and CMV-seropositive. V usage is TRBV19 and J usage is TRBJ1-5; D unclear. The CDR3 here is CASSSGPNQPQHF. DNA for the CDR3: TGTGCCAGTAGTAGCGGGCCCAATCAGCCCCAGCATTTT. Supplemented by reference TRBV19 and TRBJ1-5, the full variable domain reads DGGITQSPKYLFRKEGQNVTLSCEQNLNHDAMYWYRQDPGQGLRLIYYSQIVNDFQKGDIAEGYSVSREKKESFPLTVTSAQKNPTAFYLCASSSGPNQPQHFGDGTRLSIL.